This TCR beta chain was captured by sequencing in a study of a mutant IDH1 vaccine in newly diagnosed glioma. Turning to the study itself: Radiotherapy, temozolomide, or both had been given previously, and both were given to most. General study results and limits: Patients showed vaccine-induced immune responses at a rate of about 93%.

This sample's time point: week 11, during vaccination. The investigators gave 300 ug of mutant IDH1 20-mer peptide in each vaccine dose, together with topical imiquimod. A remark on this clone: Its specificity is not known.

Clones were sequenced by immunoSEQ multiplex PCR, and TCRdb holds only the in-frame ones, with some missing. The table shows 120,000 or so clones, with roughly 75% occurring only once. The source is a middle-aged man with glioma. The source material was PBMCs, sampled from a glioma patient whose treatment included an IDH1 peptide vaccine.

CDR3 bases: TGTGCCAGCAGCCCGGAAGGACTTCCAAGCTCTGGGGCCAACGTCCTGACTTTC. Its protein is CASSPEGLPSSGANVLTF. This chain connects TRBV5-4 to TRBJ2-6; D may be TRBD2 (5 bases). The CDR3 is 18 amino acids. The germline V gene encodes CDR1 SGHNT and CDR2 YYREEE (reference sequence). Trimming removed 4 bases from V and 0 bases from J, with 17 bases in between. Full variable domain (remainder filled in from reference TRBV5-4 and TRBJ2-6): ETGVTQSPTHLIKTRGQQVTLRCSSQSGHNTVSWYQQALGQGPQFIFQYYREEENGRGNFPPRFSGLQFPNYSSELNVNALELDDSALYLCASSPEGLPSSGANVLTFGAGSRLTVL.